Sequencing of this TCR beta chain was carried out in a study of T-cell memory formation after mild COVID-19. Whole-study results and caveats: Pre-infection memory showed some responding clones, and this suggested that cross-reactive memory joined.

Barcoded TCR alpha and TCR beta cDNA libraries with UMIs came from 5'RACE using constant-segment primers. TCRdb re-called the 5' RACE reads with MiXCR, one entry per CDR3 protein. The sample consists of 170,000 or so distinct CDR3 sequences, 20% to 25% of them appearing once. As regards this clonotype: Its matching antigen is unknown.

The specimen sequenced was PBMCs or a T cell subset sorted from them (not recorded which). The sequence came from an adult woman who had mild COVID-19 (a few samples of this study predate the infection). Cell type and time point are not known.

The CDR3 coding sequence is TGCGCCAGCAGCCAAGATGGGACAGACACTGAAGCTTTCTTT. It translates to CASSQDGTDTEAFF. This rearrangement joins TRBV4-1 to TRBJ1-1; 7 nucleotides line up with TRBD1. V was pared by 0 bases and J by 3 bases, with 1 base of the junction left unmatched. CDR1 is MGHRA and CDR2 is YSYEKL in the germline V gene. CDR3 length: 14 amino acids.